Listed below are T cell receptor beta chains from one sample, sequenced in a study of blood T cell repertoires in COVID-19. Sequencing used immunoSEQ multiplex PCR; TCRdb keeps in-frame clones, though not all of them. The sample consists of approximately 250,000 clones, approximately 87% of them appearing once. The material sequenced was peripheral blood. Receptor source: a human donor in a cohort sampled during active COVID-19. Each CDR3 is given without its conserved first and last residue. D genes are given only for firm matches.

V	D	J	CDR3
TRBV2	TRBD2	TRBJ2-1	ASSPRTSANNEQF
TRBV7-2	TRBD1	TRBJ1-3	ASSLSGTALSGNTIY
TRBV5-5	-	TRBJ2-1	ASSSPLGRNEQF
TRBV12-3/TRBV12-4	-	TRBJ2-3	ASKGGAPDTQY
TRBV11-3	TRBD1	TRBJ2-7	ASSGDRISEQY
TRBV5-1	TRBD1	TRBJ1-2	ASSFLVGTGAGYT
TRBV7-6	-	TRBJ2-1	ASSLGNGHNEQF
TRBV11-2	TRBD2	TRBJ2-4	ASSSGGGAKNIQY
TRBV6-5	TRBD2	TRBJ2-1	ASRAGRAPREQF
TRBV7-2	TRBD1	TRBJ1-6	ASSLEDRATPLH
TRBV19	TRBD2	TRBJ2-1	ASSSSGSNEQF
TRBV6-1	-	TRBJ1-6	ASSEWAADNSPLH
TRBV18	TRBD1	TRBJ1-2	ASSPGQVPNYGYT